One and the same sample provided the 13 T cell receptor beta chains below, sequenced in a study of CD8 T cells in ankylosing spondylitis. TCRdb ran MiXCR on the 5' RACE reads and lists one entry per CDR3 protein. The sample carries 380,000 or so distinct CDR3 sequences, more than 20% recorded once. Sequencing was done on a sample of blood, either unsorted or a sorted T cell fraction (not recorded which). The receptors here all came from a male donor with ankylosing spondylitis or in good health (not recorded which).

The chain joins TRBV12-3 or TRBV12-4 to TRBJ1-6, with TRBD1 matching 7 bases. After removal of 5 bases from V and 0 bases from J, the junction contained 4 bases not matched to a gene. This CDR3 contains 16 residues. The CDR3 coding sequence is TGTGCCAGCAGTGCGGACAGGAGCTCCTATAATTCACCCCTCCACTTT. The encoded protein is CASSADRSSYNSPLHF.

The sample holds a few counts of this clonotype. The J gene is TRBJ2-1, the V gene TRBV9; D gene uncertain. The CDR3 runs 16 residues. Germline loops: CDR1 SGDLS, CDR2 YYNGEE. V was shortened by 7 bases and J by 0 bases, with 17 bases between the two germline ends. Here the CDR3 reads CASAYPPQSSYNEQFF. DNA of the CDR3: TGTGCCAGCGCCTACCCACCCCAAAGCTCCTACAATGAGCAGTTCTTC.

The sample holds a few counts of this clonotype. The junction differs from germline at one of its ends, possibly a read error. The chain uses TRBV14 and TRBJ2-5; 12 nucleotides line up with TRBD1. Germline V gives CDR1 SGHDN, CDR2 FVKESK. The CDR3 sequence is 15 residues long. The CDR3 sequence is CASSPTDGTGGFGVF. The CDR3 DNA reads TGTGCCAGCAGCCCCACGGACGGGACAGGGGGCTTCGGTGTGTTC.

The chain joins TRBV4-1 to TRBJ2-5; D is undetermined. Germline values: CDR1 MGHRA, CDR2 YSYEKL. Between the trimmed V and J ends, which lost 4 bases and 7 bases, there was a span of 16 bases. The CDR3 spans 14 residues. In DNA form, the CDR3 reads TGCGCCAGCAGCCTGCGAGAGATGCCAGGGACCCAGTACTTC. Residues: CASSLREMPGTQYF.

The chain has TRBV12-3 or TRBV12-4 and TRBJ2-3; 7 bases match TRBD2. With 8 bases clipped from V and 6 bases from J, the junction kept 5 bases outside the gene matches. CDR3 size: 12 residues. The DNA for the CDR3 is TGTGCCAGCGGGACCGGGGGGGATACGCAGTATTTT. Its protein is CASGTGGDTQYF.

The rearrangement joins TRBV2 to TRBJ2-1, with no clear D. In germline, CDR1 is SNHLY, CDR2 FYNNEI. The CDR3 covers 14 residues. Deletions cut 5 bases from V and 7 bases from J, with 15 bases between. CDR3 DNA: TGTGCCAGCAGTCCGAACGTCCGGGCGAATGAGCAGTTCTTC. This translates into CASSPNVRANEQFF.

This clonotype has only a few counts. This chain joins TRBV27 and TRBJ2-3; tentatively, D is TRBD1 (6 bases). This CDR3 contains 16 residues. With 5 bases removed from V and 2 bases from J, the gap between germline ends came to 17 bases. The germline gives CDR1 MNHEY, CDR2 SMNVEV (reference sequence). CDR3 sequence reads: CASSSTRGGATDTQYF. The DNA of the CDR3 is TGTGCCAGCAGTAGCACCAGGGGTGGTGCCACAGATACGCAGTATTTT.

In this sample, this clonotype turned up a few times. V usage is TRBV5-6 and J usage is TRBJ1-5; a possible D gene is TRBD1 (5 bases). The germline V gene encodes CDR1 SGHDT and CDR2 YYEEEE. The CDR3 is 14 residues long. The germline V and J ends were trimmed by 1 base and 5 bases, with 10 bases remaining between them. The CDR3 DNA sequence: TGTGCCAGCAGCTTGCGAGACAGCCATCAGCCCCAGCATTTT. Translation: CASSLRDSHQPQHF.

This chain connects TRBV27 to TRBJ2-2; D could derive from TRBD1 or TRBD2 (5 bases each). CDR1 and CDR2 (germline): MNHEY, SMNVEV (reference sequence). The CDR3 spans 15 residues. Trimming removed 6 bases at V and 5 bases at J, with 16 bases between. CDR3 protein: CASSPGTVGTGELFF. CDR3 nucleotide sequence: TGTGCCAGCAGCCCCGGGACCGTAGGGACCGGGGAGCTGTTTTTT.

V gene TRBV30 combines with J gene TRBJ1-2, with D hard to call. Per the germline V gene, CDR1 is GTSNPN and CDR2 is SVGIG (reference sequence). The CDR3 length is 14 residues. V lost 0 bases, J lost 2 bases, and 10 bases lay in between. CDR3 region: CAWSVLDGNYGYTF. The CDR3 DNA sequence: TGTGCCTGGAGTGTATTGGACGGAAACTATGGCTACACCTTC.

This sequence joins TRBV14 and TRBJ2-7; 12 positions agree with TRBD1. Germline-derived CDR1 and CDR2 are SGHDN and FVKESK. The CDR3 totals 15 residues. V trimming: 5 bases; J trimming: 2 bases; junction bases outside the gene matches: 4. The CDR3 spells CASSGRDRGPYEQYF. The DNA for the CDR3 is TGTGCCAGCAGCGGCCGGGACAGGGGGCCCTACGAGCAGTACTTC.

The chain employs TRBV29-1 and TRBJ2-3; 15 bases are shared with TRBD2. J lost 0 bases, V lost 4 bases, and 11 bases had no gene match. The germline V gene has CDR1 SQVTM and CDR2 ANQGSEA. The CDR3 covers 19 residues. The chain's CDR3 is CSVGPGLAGGPGSTDTQYF. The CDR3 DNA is TGCAGCGTTGGCCCTGGACTAGCGGGGGGGCCGGGGAGCACAGATACGCAGTATTTT.

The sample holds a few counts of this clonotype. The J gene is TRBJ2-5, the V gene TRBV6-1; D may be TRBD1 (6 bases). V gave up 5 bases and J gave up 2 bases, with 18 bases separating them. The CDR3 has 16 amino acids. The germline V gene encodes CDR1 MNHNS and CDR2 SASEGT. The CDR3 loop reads CASSHNPQTGQETQYF. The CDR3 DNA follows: TGTGCCAGCAGTCATAACCCTCAGACAGGACAAGAGACCCAGTACTTC.